These T cell receptor beta chains were read from a single sample in a study of T cell changes during pregnancy in multiple sclerosis. TCRdb keeps only in-frame clones here, not all; method: immunoSEQ multiplex PCR. The table has some 120,000 clones, 92% seen once; the top ten hold 1.5% to 1.9%. The specimen comprised peripheral blood, sampled in the third trimester of pregnancy. The receptors shown here come from a female donor with multiple sclerosis, enrolled in a pregnancy study. CDR3s include the opening cysteine and the closing phenylalanine or tryptophan. Each record gives: CDR3 protein, CDR3 DNA, V gene, J gene, clone size, CDR3 length, D gene. The D gene is left open where the match is weak. The size entry is marked missing in some rows and otherwise reads once, few, many or a size class.

cdr3_aa: CASSRTAGELFF
cdr3_nt: TGTGCCAGCAGCCGTACTGCCGGGGAGCTGTTTTTT
v_call: TRBV5-4
j_call: TRBJ2-2
clone_size: NA
cdr3_length: 12
d_call: NA

cdr3_aa: CASSLGTQAFF
cdr3_nt: TGTGCCAGCAGCTTGGGGACTCAAGCTTTCTTT
v_call: TRBV7-3
j_call: TRBJ1-1
clone_size: NA
cdr3_length: 11
d_call: NA

cdr3_aa: CASSSGLADSYNEQFF
cdr3_nt: TGTGCCAGCAGCTCGGGGCTAGCGGACAGCTACAATGAGCAGTTCTTC
v_call: TRBV5-4
j_call: TRBJ2-1
clone_size: NA
cdr3_length: 16
d_call: NA

cdr3_aa: CASTIGETHQPQHF
cdr3_nt: TGTGCCAGTACCATCGGGGAGACCCATCAGCCCCAGCATTTT
v_call: TRBV19
j_call: TRBJ1-5
clone_size: NA
cdr3_length: 14
d_call: NA

cdr3_aa: CASSLVLAGGRRNEQYF
cdr3_nt: TGTGCCAGCAGCTTAGTTCTAGCGGGGGGGCGAAGGAACGAGCAGTACTTC
v_call: TRBV7-2
j_call: TRBJ2-7
clone_size: NA
cdr3_length: 17
d_call: TRBD2

cdr3_aa: CAWTRLQGGNTIYF
cdr3_nt: TGTGCCTGGACACGTCTTCAGGGCGGAAACACCATATATTTT
v_call: TRBV30
j_call: TRBJ1-3
clone_size: NA
cdr3_length: 14
d_call: NA

cdr3_aa: CATSSWTGGMETQYF
cdr3_nt: TGTGCCACCAGCAGCTGGACAGGGGGCATGGAGACCCAGTACTTC
v_call: TRBV15
j_call: TRBJ2-5
clone_size: NA
cdr3_length: 15
d_call: TRBD1

cdr3_aa: CASSDRSRPRGGGTEAFF
cdr3_nt: TGTGCCAGCAGTGACCGCTCCAGGCCCAGGGGTGGCGGTACTGAAGCTTTCTTT
v_call: TRBV6-1
j_call: TRBJ1-1
clone_size: NA
cdr3_length: 18
d_call: NA

cdr3_aa: CASSLRKDGGAHNEQFF
cdr3_nt: TGCGCCAGCAGCCTTAGAAAAGACGGGGGGGCCCACAATGAGCAGTTCTTC
v_call: TRBV4-1
j_call: TRBJ2-1
clone_size: NA
cdr3_length: 17
d_call: TRBD2

cdr3_aa: CASSRTTGGGYGYTF
cdr3_nt: TGCGCCAGCAGCAGAACCACAGGGGGCGGCTATGGCTACACCTTC
v_call: TRBV5-1
j_call: TRBJ1-2
clone_size: few
cdr3_length: 15
d_call: TRBD1

cdr3_aa: CASSQVPTSGAYEQYF
cdr3_nt: TGCGCCAGCAGCCAAGTCCCGACTAGCGGGGCCTACGAGCAGTACTTC
v_call: TRBV4-1
j_call: TRBJ2-7
clone_size: NA
cdr3_length: 16
d_call: TRBD2

cdr3_aa: CASSFPQGTANTEAFF
cdr3_nt: TGTGCCAGCAGCTTCCCACAGGGAACAGCGAACACTGAAGCTTTCTTT
v_call: TRBV7-9
j_call: TRBJ1-1
clone_size: few
cdr3_length: 16
d_call: NA

cdr3_aa: CASSQDQRPGNTIYF
cdr3_nt: TGCGCCAGCAGCCAAGATCAGCGACCTGGAAACACCATATATTTT
v_call: TRBV4-1
j_call: TRBJ1-3
clone_size: NA
cdr3_length: 15
d_call: NA

cdr3_aa: CASSGQRGPQETQYF
cdr3_nt: TGTGCCAGCAGTGGCCAGCGGGGCCCTCAAGAGACCCAGTACTTC
v_call: TRBV2
j_call: TRBJ2-5
clone_size: NA
cdr3_length: 15
d_call: TRBD2

cdr3_aa: CASTKGGQGRLNTEAFF
cdr3_nt: TGTGCCAGCACCAAGGGGGGACAGGGGCGCCTGAACACTGAAGCTTTCTTT
v_call: TRBV7-2
j_call: TRBJ1-1
clone_size: NA
cdr3_length: 17
d_call: TRBD1

cdr3_aa: CASRQRGPGQVRGNEQFF
cdr3_nt: TGTGCCAGCAGACAAAGGGGCCCGGGACAGGTGAGGGGCAATGAGCAGTTCTTC
v_call: TRBV27
j_call: TRBJ2-1
clone_size: once
cdr3_length: 18
d_call: TRBD1

cdr3_aa: CASSRREGTGLGEQYF
cdr3_nt: TGTGCCAGTAGCAGGAGGGAGGGGACAGGGCTGGGCGAGCAGTACTTC
v_call: TRBV19
j_call: TRBJ2-7
clone_size: NA
cdr3_length: 16
d_call: TRBD1

cdr3_aa: CASSLGGGFTNTGELFF
cdr3_nt: TGCGCCAGCAGCTTGGGCGGGGGATTTACGAACACCGGGGAGCTGTTTTTT
v_call: TRBV5-1
j_call: TRBJ2-2
clone_size: few
cdr3_length: 17
d_call: TRBD2

cdr3_aa: CASSSRTSGTYEQYF
cdr3_nt: TGTGCCAGCAGCTCCCGGACTAGCGGTACCTACGAGCAGTACTTC
v_call: TRBV7-9
j_call: TRBJ2-7
clone_size: NA
cdr3_length: 15
d_call: TRBD2

cdr3_aa: CASSSLLDRGYGYTF
cdr3_nt: TGTGCCAGCAGTTCTCTACTAGACAGGGGCTATGGCTACACCTTC
v_call: TRBV28
j_call: TRBJ1-2
clone_size: NA
cdr3_length: 15
d_call: TRBD1

cdr3_aa: CASSWSGGGTDTQYF
cdr3_nt: TGTGCCAGCAGCTGGAGCGGAGGTGGCACAGATACGCAGTATTTT
v_call: TRBV7-3
j_call: TRBJ2-3
clone_size: NA
cdr3_length: 15
d_call: NA

cdr3_aa: CASSLGLAGEQYF
cdr3_nt: TGTGCCAGCAGTTTAGGGCTAGCTGGCGAGCAGTACTTC
v_call: TRBV28
j_call: TRBJ2-7
clone_size: once
cdr3_length: 13
d_call: NA

cdr3_aa: CASSPPRGEQYF
cdr3_nt: TGTGCCAGCAGCCCCCCTCGGGGCGAGCAGTACTTC
v_call: TRBV7-8
j_call: TRBJ2-7
clone_size: NA
cdr3_length: 12
d_call: NA

cdr3_aa: CASSLRGTGGGYGYTF
cdr3_nt: TGTGCCAGCAGTTTAAGGGGGACAGGGGGCGGCTATGGCTACACCTTC
v_call: TRBV28
j_call: TRBJ1-2
clone_size: NA
cdr3_length: 16
d_call: TRBD1

cdr3_aa: CASSHLPGGREQYF
cdr3_nt: TGTGCCAGCAGTCACCTCCCAGGTGGCCGCGAGCAGTACTTC
v_call: TRBV6-1
j_call: TRBJ2-7
clone_size: NA
cdr3_length: 14
d_call: NA

cdr3_aa: CASSSSGEETQYF
cdr3_nt: TGTGCCAGCAGCTCTAGCGGGGAAGAGACCCAGTACTTC
v_call: TRBV5-6
j_call: TRBJ2-5
clone_size: NA
cdr3_length: 13
d_call: TRBD2

cdr3_aa: CASSLTGSSYNEQFF
cdr3_nt: TGTGCCAGCAGCTTGACAGGGAGCTCCTACAATGAGCAGTTCTTC
v_call: TRBV5-8
j_call: TRBJ2-1
clone_size: NA
cdr3_length: 15
d_call: NA

cdr3_aa: CASRRGREGWGYTF
cdr3_nt: TGTGCCAGCCGGCGCGGCAGGGAAGGATGGGGCTACACCTTC
v_call: TRBV2
j_call: TRBJ1-2
clone_size: NA
cdr3_length: 14
d_call: NA

cdr3_aa: CASSQLPTYEQYF
cdr3_nt: TGTGCCAGCAGCCAACTACCGACCTACGAGCAGTACTTC
v_call: TRBV4-2
j_call: TRBJ2-7
clone_size: NA
cdr3_length: 13
d_call: NA

cdr3_aa: CASSPRLDYQAYEQYF
cdr3_nt: TGTGCCAGCTCACCACGGCTGGACTACCAAGCCTACGAGCAGTACTTC
v_call: TRBV18
j_call: TRBJ2-7
clone_size: NA
cdr3_length: 16
d_call: NA

cdr3_aa: CASSFLDRLQPYEQYF
cdr3_nt: TGCGCCAGCAGCTTTCTGGACAGACTACAACCCTACGAGCAGTACTTC
v_call: TRBV5-1
j_call: TRBJ2-7
clone_size: NA
cdr3_length: 16
d_call: NA

cdr3_aa: CACFGQGINYGYTF
cdr3_nt: TGTGCCTGTTTTGGACAGGGGATAAACTATGGCTACACCTTC
v_call: TRBV30
j_call: TRBJ1-2
clone_size: NA
cdr3_length: 14
d_call: TRBD1

cdr3_aa: CASSLGAGETQYF
cdr3_nt: TGTGCCAGCAGCTTAGGAGCGGGGGAGACCCAGTACTTC
v_call: TRBV11-3
j_call: TRBJ2-5
clone_size: once
cdr3_length: 13
d_call: TRBD2

cdr3_aa: CASSWDRVNTEAFF
cdr3_nt: TGTGCCAGCAGCTGGGACAGGGTGAACACTGAAGCTTTCTTT
v_call: TRBV5-6
j_call: TRBJ1-1
clone_size: NA
cdr3_length: 14
d_call: TRBD1

cdr3_aa: CASSFSTISGRAGGELFF
cdr3_nt: TGTGCCAGCAGCTTCTCAACCATTAGCGGGAGGGCCGGCGGGGAGCTGTTTTTT
v_call: TRBV7-9
j_call: TRBJ2-2
clone_size: NA
cdr3_length: 18
d_call: TRBD2

cdr3_aa: CASSAFAGQGPGNTIYF
cdr3_nt: TGTGCCAGCAGTGCCTTTGCGGGACAGGGGCCAGGAAACACCATATATTTT
v_call: TRBV6-1
j_call: TRBJ1-3
clone_size: NA
cdr3_length: 17
d_call: TRBD1

cdr3_aa: CASSLSTRGVSTDTQYF
cdr3_nt: TGTGCCAGCAGTTTATCGACCCGCGGGGTGAGCACAGATACGCAGTATTTT
v_call: TRBV27
j_call: TRBJ2-3
clone_size: NA
cdr3_length: 17
d_call: NA

cdr3_aa: CASSLPGLAAGELFF
cdr3_nt: TGTGCCAGCAGCTTACCGGGACTAGCGGCCGGGGAGCTGTTTTTT
v_call: TRBV5-4
j_call: TRBJ2-2
clone_size: once
cdr3_length: 15
d_call: TRBD2

cdr3_aa: CASRGETGPTNTEAFF
cdr3_nt: TGTGCCAGCAGGGGGGAGACAGGGCCTACGAACACTGAAGCTTTCTTT
v_call: TRBV7-9
j_call: TRBJ1-1
clone_size: NA
cdr3_length: 16
d_call: TRBD1

cdr3_aa: CASSQGQNTGELFF
cdr3_nt: TGTGCCAGCAGCCAAGGGCAGAACACCGGGGAGCTGTTTTTT
v_call: TRBV4-2
j_call: TRBJ2-2
clone_size: NA
cdr3_length: 14
d_call: NA

cdr3_aa: CASTDGQANQPQHF
cdr3_nt: TGTGCCAGCACTGACGGACAAGCAAATCAGCCCCAGCATTTT
v_call: TRBV6-1
j_call: TRBJ1-5
clone_size: NA
cdr3_length: 14
d_call: NA

cdr3_aa: CASSEWKDWPQHF
cdr3_nt: TGCGCCAGCAGTGAGTGGAAGGACTGGCCCCAGCATTTT
v_call: TRBV10-1
j_call: TRBJ1-5
clone_size: NA
cdr3_length: 13
d_call: NA

cdr3_aa: CASSTTSGSYEQYF
cdr3_nt: TGTGCCAGTAGTACAACTAGCGGGAGCTACGAGCAGTACTTC
v_call: TRBV19
j_call: TRBJ2-7
clone_size: NA
cdr3_length: 14
d_call: TRBD2

cdr3_aa: CASSGSRDRAYEQYF
cdr3_nt: TGTGCCAGCAGTGGAAGCCGGGACAGGGCCTACGAGCAGTACTTC
v_call: TRBV2
j_call: TRBJ2-7
clone_size: once
cdr3_length: 15
d_call: TRBD1

cdr3_aa: CASSKPRAALMYEQYF
cdr3_nt: TGTGCCAGCAGCAAACCCAGAGCGGCCTTGATGTACGAGCAGTACTTC
v_call: TRBV21-1
j_call: TRBJ2-7
clone_size: NA
cdr3_length: 16
d_call: NA